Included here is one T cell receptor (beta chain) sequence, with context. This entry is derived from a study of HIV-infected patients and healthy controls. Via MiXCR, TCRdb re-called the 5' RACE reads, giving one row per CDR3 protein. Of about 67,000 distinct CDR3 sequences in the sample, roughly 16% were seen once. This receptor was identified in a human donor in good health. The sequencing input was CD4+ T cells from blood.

The CDR3 bases are TGTGCCAGCTGCAGACAGATTGAGACTGAAGCTTTCTTT. It codes for CASCRQIETEAFF. This chain links TRBV6-6 with TRBJ1-1; TRBD1 is a possible D gene (5 bases). The germline CDR1 and CDR2 sequences are MNHNY and SVGAGI (reference sequence). V was trimmed by 8 bases and J by 5 bases, leaving 15 bases between them. The CDR3 is 13 amino acids.